One and the same sample provided the 13 T cell receptor beta chains below, sequenced in a study of control samples from healthy donors and cancer patients. Repertoires were generated with immunoSEQ multiplex PCR, while TCRdb's copy carries only in-frame clones and drops some. The sample holds around 41,000 clones, about four fifths seen once. Sequencing was performed on PBMCs. The receptor source for this set is a woman aged 60-70 years with lung cancer.

The CDR3 nucleotides read TGTGCCAGCTCCACAGAGGGCCCGAACACTGAAGCTTTCTTT. This encodes CASSTEGPNTEAFF. The rearrangement links TRBV2 to TRBJ1-1; D unclear. The V gene lost 8 bases and the J gene lost 1 base, with 14 bases spanning the gap. Germline CDR1 reads SNHLY; CDR2 reads FYNNEI. CDR3 size: 14 residues.

The chain links TRBV5-4 to TRBJ2-7; 9 bases are shared with TRBD1. Looked up from germline, CDR1 is SGHNT and CDR2 is YYREEE (reference sequence). V lost 5 bases to trimming and J lost 5 bases; unmatched junction nucleotides: 8. This CDR3 has 14 residues. The CDR3 reads CASSRQGDGDEQYF. CDR3 sequence (DNA): TGTGCCAGCAGTAGACAGGGGGACGGGGACGAGCAGTACTTC.

This clone was found a few times. The chain recombines TRBV6-5 with TRBJ2-3; 11 nucleotides agree with TRBD2. Looked up from germline, CDR1 is MNHEY and CDR2 is SVGAGI. V shed 6 bases, J shed 3 bases, and the junction held 5 bases outside the gene matches. This CDR3 contains 15 residues. DNA of the CDR3: TGTGCCAGCAGCCTTACTAGCGGGGGAACAGATACGCAGTATTTT. Encoded protein: CASSLTSGGTDTQYF.

The chain has TRBV2 and TRBJ2-1; 9 positions agree with TRBD2. CDR1 and CDR2 (germline): SNHLY, FYNNEI. The CDR3 covers 17 residues. V gave up 3 bases and J gave up 4 bases; unmatched junction bases: 10. CDR3 region: CASSEGQGTSRYNEQFF. The CDR3 region has the DNA TGTGCCAGCAGTGAGGGGCAGGGGACTAGCAGATACAATGAGCAGTTCTTC.

This clone was picked up one time. The rearrangement links TRBV4-1 to TRBJ1-6; 11 nucleotides match TRBD1. CDR3 size: 16 residues. Trimming removed 5 bases from V and 10 bases from J; junction bases left unmatched: 10. In germline, CDR1 is MGHRA, CDR2 YSYEKL. The CDR3 DNA sequence: TGCGCCAGCAGCGGGATCTGGGGACAGGGGGGATCACCCCTCCACTTT. It encodes CASSGIWGQGGSPLHF.

The chain recombines TRBV18 with TRBJ2-3; 11 bases fit TRBD2. The trim removed 3 bases at V and 5 bases at J, leaving 10 bases unmatched. The CDR3 contains 17 residues. CDR1 KGHSH and CDR2 LQKENI come from the germline V gene. This CDR3 reads CASSPMLAGGRGDTQYF. The CDR3 region has the DNA TGTGCCAGCTCACCGATGCTAGCGGGAGGTCGAGGAGATACGCAGTATTTT.

By sample share, this clone is medium-sized. The chain combines TRBV10-1 with TRBJ2-3; D is possibly TRBD1 or TRBD2 (5 bases each). This CDR3 is 14 amino acids long. Trimming stripped 5 bases from V and 1 base from J, with 10 bases between. Germline loops: CDR1 WNHNN, CDR2 SYGVQD (reference sequence). The CDR3 sequence is CASSTRDGTDTQYF. Written as DNA, the CDR3 is TGCGCCAGCAGTACCAGGGACGGCACAGATACGCAGTATTTT.

In DNA form, the CDR3 reads TGTGCCAGCAGCTCAATGTCCGGGGGCAAATACGAGCAGTACTTC. It yields the protein CASSSMSGGKYEQYF. The chain has TRBV7-3 and TRBJ2-7; D may correspond to TRBD1 or TRBD2 (6 bases each). The CDR3 runs to 15 residues. The germline V gene has CDR1 SGHTA and CDR2 FQGTGA. The ends were cut back, 4 bases at V and 4 bases at J, with 17 bases in the middle.

V usage is TRBV2 and J usage is TRBJ1-6; D possibly corresponds to TRBD1 (5 bases). This CDR3 is built from 13 residues. Looked up from germline, CDR1 is SNHLY and CDR2 is FYNNEI. The V and J ends lost 11 bases and 7 bases respectively, with 15 bases between them. CDR3 sequence reads: CAGNRDQNSPLHF. DNA of the CDR3: TGTGCCGGAAACCGGGACCAAAATTCACCCCTCCACTTT.

V and J are TRBV24-1 and TRBJ2-2; D not certain. V was cut by 4 bases and J by 5 bases, with 4 bases left in between. There are 12 residues in the CDR3. The germline V gene has CDR1 KGHDR and CDR2 SFDVKD. CDR3 nucleotide sequence: TGTGCCACCAGTGACTCGACCGGGGAGCTGTTTTTT. Protein sequence: CATSDSTGELFF.

The chain is built from TRBV19 and TRBJ2-7; no definite D call. Germline assignment: CDR1 LNHDA and CDR2 SQIVND (reference sequence). Trimming removed 5 bases at V and 3 bases at J, with 11 bases between. The CDR3 is 13 amino acids. CDR3: CASSVNSNYEQYF. CDR3 DNA sequence: TGTGCCAGTAGTGTTAACAGTAACTACGAGCAGTACTTC.

This chain joins TRBV11-1 and TRBJ1-3; 7 bases match TRBD1. The germline V gene has CDR1 SGHAT and CDR2 FQDESV (reference sequence). This CDR3 has 16 residues. V gave up 5 bases and J gave up 0 bases; unmatched junction bases: 7. As DNA, the CDR3 is TGTGCCAGCAGCCTGGGACAGACGAGCTCTGGAAACACCATATATTTT. It translates to CASSLGQTSSGNTIYF.

V is TRBV7-2 and J is TRBJ1-1; TRBD1 might be the D (6 bases). The germline gives CDR1 SGHTA, CDR2 FQGNSA. V was clipped by 3 bases and J by 4 bases, with 12 bases between them. The CDR3 totals 14 residues. Written as DNA, the CDR3 is TGTGCCAGCAGCTTTCAGGGGCAGGGCACTGAAGCTTTCTTT. This translates into CASSFQGQGTEAFF.